In this sample, the clone carrying this T cell receptor (beta chain) turned up many times. This sample was included in a study of spatial heterogeneity in lung cancer. The length of the CDR3 is 16 residues. Germline assignment: CDR1 MNHEY and CDR2 SMNVEV (reference sequence). V lost 6 bases, J lost 2 bases, and 6 bases stayed unmatched. Unique molecular identifiers, one per molecule, were present on every TCR cDNA molecule. TCRdb redid the calling of the 5' RACE reads with MiXCR, one entry per CDR3 protein. The data contain about 48,000 distinct CDR3 sequences, roughly 5% of them singletons. Described time point: sample taken at primary tumor resection. Material for sequencing was whole RNA from tumor, nontumor lung or frozen PBMC, left unsorted.

This sequence joins TRBV27 and TRBJ2-1; 11 nucleotides align to TRBD2. The sequence came from a male donor with early-stage non-small cell lung cancer. Sequenced material: PBMCs, taken at surgery. The CDR3 nucleotides read TGTGCCAGCAGCCTTCTAGCGGGAGGACCCTACAATGAGCAGTTCTTC. Translation: CASSLLAGGPYNEQFF.